These 7 T cell receptor beta chains originate from one sample sequenced in a study of cytomegalovirus exposure and HLA in healthy donors. PCR was performed using 60 Vbeta and 13 Jbeta primers. Produced via immunoSEQ multiplex PCR; TCRdb's table is partial and in-frame only. The sample consists of about 140,000 clones, around 80% of them appearing once. Material for sequencing was PBMCs. Source of these receptors: a woman in her forties in good health and CMV-seropositive.

The V and J genes are TRBV19 and TRBJ2-5, with D possibly matching TRBD2 (5 bases). Trimming removed 6 bases at V and 0 bases at J, with 14 bases between. The CDR3 totals 15 residues. The germline gives CDR1 LNHDA, CDR2 SQIVND (reference sequence). CDR3: CASRTSGSYQETQYF. The CDR3 DNA follows: TGTGCCAGTAGGACCAGCGGCTCATACCAAGAGACCCAGTACTTC.

This chain connects TRBV28 to TRBJ2-5; TRBD1 matches 10 bases. V lost 9 bases, J lost 4 bases, and 5 bases stayed unmatched. Germline V gene data show CDR1 as MDHEN and CDR2 as SYDVKM. The CDR3 contains 13 residues. DNA of the CDR3: TGTGCCAGTCAGGGACAGGGGAGAGAGACCCAGTACTTC. It is translated as CASQGQGRETQYF.

The gene calls are TRBV7-6 and TRBJ1-5; 11 bases map to TRBD1. This CDR3 is built from 18 residues. The junction had 13 bases not matched to a gene; V was cut back by 3 bases and J by 6 bases. Germline CDR1 reads SGHVS; CDR2 reads FNYEAQ. CDR3: CASSFFGDRDRGTQPQHF. The CDR3 DNA sequence: TGTGCCAGCAGCTTTTTCGGTGACCGGGACAGGGGGACTCAGCCCCAGCATTTT.

This clone has only one observation. The chain carries TRBV27 and TRBJ2-7; 8 nucleotides match TRBD1. The CDR3 totals 15 residues. Germline-derived CDR1 and CDR2 are MNHEY and SMNVEV (reference sequence). The junction had 11 bases not matched to a gene; V was cut back by 3 bases and J by 7 bases. The CDR3 DNA sequence: TGTGCCAGCAGTTTCCTAGGGACAGGCGAGAGAGAGCAGTACTTC. Amino acid sequence: CASSFLGTGEREQYF.

The chain uses TRBV15 and TRBJ2-1; 12 nucleotides match TRBD2. The germline V gene encodes CDR1 LNHNV and CDR2 YYDKDF (reference sequence). This CDR3 contains 16 residues. J gave up 9 bases and V 5 bases, and 11 bases lay outside the gene matches. The CDR3 nucleotides read TGTGCCACCAGCCCAGCAGGCCTAGCGGGAGGGTTTGAGCAGTTCTTC. This encodes CATSPAGLAGGFEQFF.

This clone appeared a few times. The chain has TRBV7-9 and TRBJ1-1, with 8 bases that match TRBD1. The CDR3 spans 15 residues. Trimming cost V 5 bases and J 1 base; bases outside gene matches: 6. Germline V gene sequence: CDR1 SEHNR, CDR2 FQNEAQ (reference sequence). The CDR3 loop reads CASSVTGTGNTEAFF. The CDR3 bases are TGTGCCAGCAGCGTCACGGGGACAGGGAACACTGAAGCTTTCTTT.

The sample holds one count of this clone. V is TRBV2 and J is TRBJ2-3; 8 bases align to TRBD2. CDR1 is SNHLY, CDR2 FYNNEI, per germline. The CDR3 length is 16 residues. V shed 4 bases, J shed 0 bases, and the junction held 6 bases outside the gene matches. The CDR3 coding sequence is TGTGCCAGCAGTGTCGCGGGGGGTTGGAGCACAGATACGCAGTATTTT. Translated: CASSVAGGWSTDTQYF.